Given below is one T cell receptor (beta chain) in context. This sample is part of a study of cytomegalovirus exposure and HLA in healthy donors. V lost 3 bases and J 4 bases, leaving 19 bases between the germline ends. CDR1 and CDR2 from the germline V gene are MNHEY and SVGAGI. The CDR3 runs to 16 residues. Both 60 Vbeta primers and 13 Jbeta primers went into the PCR. Repertoires were generated with immunoSEQ multiplex PCR, while TCRdb's copy carries only in-frame clones and drops some. Its listing shows about 130,000 clones. The chain joins TRBV6-5 to TRBJ2-7; D perhaps matches TRBD1 (5 bases). The sequenced material came from PBMCs. The receptor comes from a woman aged 55-70 years in good health and CMV-seronegative. The CDR3: CASSYRGGLQHYEQYF. The CDR3 DNA reads as TGTGCCAGCAGTTATAGGGGCGGCCTCCAACATTACGAGCAGTACTTC.